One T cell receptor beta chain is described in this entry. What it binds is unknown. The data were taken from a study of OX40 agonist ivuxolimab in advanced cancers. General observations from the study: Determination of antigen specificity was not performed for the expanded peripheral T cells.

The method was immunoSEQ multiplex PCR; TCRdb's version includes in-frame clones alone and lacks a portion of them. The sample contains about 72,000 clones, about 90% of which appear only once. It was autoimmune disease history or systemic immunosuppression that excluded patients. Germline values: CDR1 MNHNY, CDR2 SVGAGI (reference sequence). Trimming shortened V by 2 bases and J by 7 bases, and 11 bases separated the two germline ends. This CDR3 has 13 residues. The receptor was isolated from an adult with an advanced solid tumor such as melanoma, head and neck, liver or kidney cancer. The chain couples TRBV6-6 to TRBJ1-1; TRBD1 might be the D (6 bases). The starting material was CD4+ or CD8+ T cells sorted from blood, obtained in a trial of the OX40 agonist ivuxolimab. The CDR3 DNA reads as TGTGCCAGCAGTTACACAGGGAATGGTGAAGCTTTCTTT. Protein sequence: CASSYTGNGEAFF.